This T cell receptor (beta chain) was captured by sequencing in a study of T cell responses to AZD1222 COVID-19 vaccine. Study conclusions and caveats: Two doses of AZD1222 preceded a rise in Spike-specific TCR breadth and depth. Spike-wide coverage was observed for vaccine-associated CD4 TCRs, with dominant responses at 160-218 and 743-854.

The data were produced by immunoSEQ multiplex PCR, yet TCRdb's version contains in-frame clones alone and is incomplete. The table includes tens of thousands of clones, 89% detected once. This CDR3 is 13 amino acids long. Trimming stripped 3 bases from V and 6 bases from J, with 9 bases between. Germline V lookup: CDR1 SGHVS, CDR2 FQNEAQ. In the case of this clone: What it binds is unknown.

V is TRBV7-8 and J is TRBJ2-1, with D perhaps TRBD2 (5 bases). The sequencing here drew on peripheral blood, taken on day 0 of MenACWY control vaccination. This sequence originates from an adult in good health. Here the CDR3 DNA reads TGTGCCAGCAGCTTTCGGACTTTCAATGAGCAGTTCTTC. Residues: CASSFRTFNEQFF.